Below, one T cell receptor (beta chain) is given with its context. The CDR3 totals 16 residues. CDR1 is MDHEN, CDR2 SYDVKM, per germline. Losses at the gene ends were 4 bases for V and 7 bases for J; bases not matched to a gene: 11. Clones were read by immunoSEQ multiplex PCR, and TCRdb kept only the in-frame ones, dropping some. The sample lists 130,000 or so clones, around 80% occurring once. The entry originates in a study of blood T cell repertoires in COVID-19. V gene TRBV28 combines with J gene TRBJ2-3; TRBD2 aligns across 10 bases. Sequences were obtained from PBMCs or T cells enriched from blood (not recorded which). This TCR was sampled from a middle-aged man with acute COVID-19. The CDR3 DNA is TGTGCCAGCAGTTCCCCGGCTAGCGGGAGAGGGAATACGCAGTATTTT. This sequence encodes CASSSPASGRGNTQYF. Drawing the rest from reference TRBV28 and TRBJ2-3, the complete variable domain is DVKVTQSSRYLVKRTGEKVFLECVQDMDHENMFWYRQDPGLGLRLIYFSYDVKMKEKGDIPEGYSVSREKKERFSLILESASTNQTSMYLCASSSPASGRGNTQYFGPGTRLTVL.